A selection of T cell receptor beta chains follows, all from one sample in a study of neurological immune-mediated disorders. MiXCR was run by TCRdb on the 5' RACE reads, yielding one entry per CDR3 protein. Of about 80,000 distinct CDR3 sequences in the sample, about 9.5% were seen once. The sequenced sample consisted of PBMCs. The receptors were sampled from a man in his fifties or sixties in good health. Both conserved end residues are part of each CDR3. D genes are given only for firm matches. Clone size is shown for a subset of rows, as once, few, many or a class of expanded clone.

clone size: .
J gene: TRBJ2-3
D gene: .
V gene: TRBV20-1
CDR3 protein: CSASKGDGTDTQYF
CDR3 DNA: TGCAGTGCTAGTAAGGGAGATGGCACAGATACGCAGTATTTT

clone size: many
J gene: TRBJ2-1
D gene: .
V gene: TRBV5-1
CDR3 protein: CASSLGTSSDEQFF
CDR3 DNA: TGCGCCAGCAGCTTAGGCACTAGCAGCGATGAGCAGTTCTTC

clone size: many
J gene: TRBJ2-7
D gene: .
V gene: TRBV3-1
CDR3 protein: CASSQGTEQYF
CDR3 DNA: TGTGCCAGCAGCCAAGGTACCGAGCAGTACTTC

clone size: many
J gene: TRBJ2-1
D gene: TRBD1
V gene: TRBV28
CDR3 protein: CASSTTGGARNPYNEQFF
CDR3 DNA: TGTGCCAGCAGTACCACAGGGGGCGCCCGGAATCCCTACAATGAGCAGTTCTTC

clone size: .
J gene: TRBJ2-5
D gene: .
V gene: TRBV7-2
CDR3 protein: CASSLSGQGRETQYF
CDR3 DNA: TGTGCCAGCAGCTTAAGTGGTCAGGGCCGGGAGACCCAGTACTTC

clone size: many
J gene: TRBJ1-1
D gene: .
V gene: TRBV5-1
CDR3 protein: CASSRVDTEAFF
CDR3 DNA: TGCGCCAGCAGCCGAGTGGACACTGAAGCTTTCTTT

clone size: .
J gene: TRBJ2-1
D gene: .
V gene: TRBV4-2
CDR3 protein: CASNQVLGGNEQFF
CDR3 DNA: TGTGCCAGCAACCAAGTCCTAGGGGGGAATGAGCAGTTCTTC

clone size: many
J gene: TRBJ2-1
D gene: .
V gene: TRBV7-3
CDR3 protein: CATSKGGRPLNEQFF
CDR3 DNA: TGTGCCACCTCCAAAGGGGGGAGACCTTTGAATGAGCAGTTCTTC

clone size: many
J gene: TRBJ2-1
D gene: TRBD2
V gene: TRBV5-1
CDR3 protein: CASSPGLAPGGEQFF
CDR3 DNA: TGCGCCAGCAGTCCTGGACTAGCGCCCGGGGGGGAGCAGTTCTTC

clone size: many
J gene: TRBJ1-6
D gene: .
V gene: TRBV9
CDR3 protein: CASSDSPGRGSPLHF
CDR3 DNA: TGTGCCAGCAGCGACAGCCCGGGACGAGGTTCACCCCTCCACTTT

clone size: many
J gene: TRBJ2-7
D gene: TRBD2
V gene: TRBV2
CDR3 protein: CASSFMGLAGENEQYF
CDR3 DNA: TGTGCCAGCAGCTTTATGGGACTAGCGGGAGAGAACGAGCAGTACTTC

clone size: many
J gene: TRBJ2-1
D gene: .
V gene: TRBV5-1
CDR3 protein: CASSLILQGGEQFF
CDR3 DNA: TGCGCCAGCAGCCTAATATTACAGGGTGGTGAGCAGTTCTTC

clone size: few
J gene: TRBJ2-5
D gene: .
V gene: TRBV29-1
CDR3 protein: CSVRPGRETQYF
CDR3 DNA: TGCAGCGTTCGGCCGGGGCGGGAGACCCAGTACTTC

clone size: .
J gene: TRBJ2-2
D gene: .
V gene: TRBV3-1
CDR3 protein: CASSQRDRNTGELFF
CDR3 DNA: TGTGCCAGCAGCCAGCGGGACAGAAACACCGGGGAGCTGTTTTTT

clone size: many
J gene: TRBJ1-4
D gene: .
V gene: TRBV4-1
CDR3 protein: CASSQLGEKLFF
CDR3 DNA: TGCGCCAGCAGCCAATTGGGTGAAAAACTGTTTTTT

clone size: many
J gene: TRBJ2-1
D gene: .
V gene: TRBV7-2
CDR3 protein: CASSHPRNEQFF
CDR3 DNA: TGTGCCAGCAGCCACCCCCGGAATGAGCAGTTCTTC

clone size: many
J gene: TRBJ2-7
D gene: .
V gene: TRBV6-5
CDR3 protein: CASSPGLYEQYF
CDR3 DNA: TGTGCCAGCAGTCCCGGCCTTTACGAGCAGTACTTC

clone size: many
J gene: TRBJ2-7
D gene: .
V gene: TRBV6-2/TRBV6-3
CDR3 protein: CASTPNRGATYEQYF
CDR3 DNA: TGTGCCAGCACTCCTAATAGGGGTGCTACCTACGAGCAGTACTTC

clone size: many
J gene: TRBJ1-2
D gene: .
V gene: TRBV7-2
CDR3 protein: CASSPSGGHYGYTF
CDR3 DNA: TGTGCCAGCAGCCCATCCGGGGGTCACTATGGCTACACCTTC

clone size: many
J gene: TRBJ1-5
D gene: .
V gene: TRBV20-1
CDR3 protein: CSAEKTPGGLGQPQHF
CDR3 DNA: TGCAGTGCCGAAAAAACCCCGGGGGGGCTGGGGCAGCCCCAGCATTTT

clone size: many
J gene: TRBJ2-1
D gene: TRBD2
V gene: TRBV7-3
CDR3 protein: CASSPEGTRTSYNEQFF
CDR3 DNA: TGTGCCAGCAGCCCCGAGGGTACCCGGACTAGTTATAATGAGCAGTTCTTC

clone size: many
J gene: TRBJ1-1
D gene: .
V gene: TRBV25-1
CDR3 protein: CASSDQGGTEAFF
CDR3 DNA: TGTGCCAGCAGTGACCAGGGAGGGACTGAAGCTTTCTTT

clone size: few
J gene: TRBJ2-3
D gene: .
V gene: TRBV29-1
CDR3 protein: CSVETKLTDTQYF
CDR3 DNA: TGCAGCGTTGAGACCAAGCTCACAGATACGCAGTATTTT

clone size: many
J gene: TRBJ2-3
D gene: TRBD1
V gene: TRBV5-1
CDR3 protein: CASSPLGGTGGPDTQYF
CDR3 DNA: TGCGCCAGCAGCCCCCTAGGGGGGACAGGGGGGCCAGATACGCAGTATTTT

clone size: .
J gene: TRBJ2-5
D gene: TRBD2
V gene: TRBV7-9
CDR3 protein: CASGLRGYAEETRYF
CDR3 DNA: TGTGCCAGCGGGCTGCGGGGGTATGCGGAGGAGACCCGGTACTTC

clone size: many
J gene: TRBJ2-3
D gene: .
V gene: TRBV5-1
CDR3 protein: CASSLEGKRDTQYF
CDR3 DNA: TGCGCCAGCAGCTTGGAGGGTAAAAGGGATACGCAGTATTTT

clone size: many
J gene: TRBJ2-7
D gene: .
V gene: TRBV5-1
CDR3 protein: CASSASGGEQYF
CDR3 DNA: TGCGCCAGCAGCGCATCCGGGGGCGAGCAGTACTTC

clone size: many
J gene: TRBJ2-7
D gene: .
V gene: TRBV28
CDR3 protein: CASSPIGGTYEQYF
CDR3 DNA: TGTGCCAGCAGTCCCATCGGGGGAACCTACGAGCAGTACTTC

clone size: many
J gene: TRBJ2-7
D gene: .
V gene: TRBV20-1
CDR3 protein: CSAEGPGTGGSYEQYF
CDR3 DNA: TGCAGTGCTGAGGGCCCTGGTACTGGGGGGTCCTACGAGCAGTACTTC

clone size: many
J gene: TRBJ2-5
D gene: .
V gene: TRBV20-1
CDR3 protein: CSAPRALQETQYF
CDR3 DNA: TGCAGTGCCCCGAGGGCCCTCCAAGAGACCCAGTACTTC